This T cell receptor beta chain is from a study of shared clonotypes between healthy human individuals. The table came from immunoSEQ multiplex PCR; TCRdb's copy has only in-frame clones and leaves some out. This repertoire shows a few million clones, about 90% found once; its top ten account for 0.3% to 0.45%. Germline V lookup: CDR1 MNHNS, CDR2 SASEGT. V shed 4 bases and J 3 bases; nucleotides not matched to a gene: 5. CDR3 length: 15 residues. The sample taken for sequencing was naive CD4+ T cells from PBMCs. Subset here: CD45RA+ positively selected. The TCR was taken from a man younger than 30 in good health. Some clones in this sample may be carry-over from other donors' samples. The J gene is TRBJ2-1, the V gene TRBV6-1; TRBD2 matches 8 bases. The CDR3 loop reads CASSATSGDYNEQFF. CDR3 nucleotides: TGTGCCAGCAGTGCCACTAGCGGAGACTACAATGAGCAGTTCTTC.